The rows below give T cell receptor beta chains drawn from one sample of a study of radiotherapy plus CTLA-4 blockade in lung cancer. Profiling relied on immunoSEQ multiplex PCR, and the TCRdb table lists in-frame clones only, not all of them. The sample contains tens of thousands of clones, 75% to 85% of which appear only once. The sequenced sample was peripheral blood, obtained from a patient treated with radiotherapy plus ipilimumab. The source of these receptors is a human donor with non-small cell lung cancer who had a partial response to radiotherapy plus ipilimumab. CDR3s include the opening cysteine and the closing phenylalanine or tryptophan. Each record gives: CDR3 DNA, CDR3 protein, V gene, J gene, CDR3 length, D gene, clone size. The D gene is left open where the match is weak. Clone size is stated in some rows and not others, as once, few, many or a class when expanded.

TGTGCCAGCAGCGTAGCTCCGGGGAGCTCCTACAATGAGCAGTTCTTC	CASSVAPGSSYNEQFF	TRBV9	TRBJ2-1	16	.	.
TGTGCCAGTGACAGGCCTAACTATGGCTACACCTTC	CASDRPNYGYTF	TRBV7-9	TRBJ1-2	12	.	.
TGTGCCAGCAGCTCAATCACAGGGGGCGGCTACGAGCAGTACTTC	CASSSITGGGYEQYF	TRBV6-6	TRBJ2-7	15	TRBD1	medium-sized
TGTGCCAGCAGCCAAGATTCATGGAGGACAGGCACGAACACTGAAGCTTTCTTT	CASSQDSWRTGTNTEAFF	TRBV4-2	TRBJ1-1	18	TRBD1	.
TGTGCCAGCAGCTTAATGGGGAGTAAGAAGTATGGCTACACCTTC	CASSLMGSKKYGYTF	TRBV7-9	TRBJ1-2	15	.	.
TGTGCCAGCAGCGTAACAGAGCGGAGTCAACTGTTTTTT	CASSVTERSQLFF	TRBV9	TRBJ1-4	13	.	few
TGTGCCAGCAATATTGTGAACTATGGCTACACCTTC	CASNIVNYGYTF	TRBV2	TRBJ1-2	12	.	few
TGTGCCAGCCACCGACAGGGTCACTACGAGCAGTACTTC	CASHRQGHYEQYF	TRBV27	TRBJ2-7	13	TRBD1	few
TGCGCCAGCAGCCAAGAATCGGGGTTTCTGGCCTACAATGAGCAGTTCTTC	CASSQESGFLAYNEQFF	TRBV4-1	TRBJ2-1	17	.	.
TGTGCCAGCAGCTTCACGGGGGGGATCACAGATACGCAGTATTTT	CASSFTGGITDTQYF	TRBV5-6	TRBJ2-3	15	TRBD2	.
TGTGCCAGCAGCGCCTCAGGGGCTCAGCCCCAGCATTTT	CASSASGAQPQHF	TRBV7-9	TRBJ1-5	13	.	.
TGTGCCAGCAGCACCCTAGCGGGGGGTTCCACAGATACGCAGTATTTT	CASSTLAGGSTDTQYF	TRBV11-2	TRBJ2-3	16	TRBD2	few
TGTGCCAGCAGTTACTCTAGCGGGGGGGCCAGGGTCGAGCAGTACTTC	CASSYSSGGARVEQYF	TRBV6-5	TRBJ2-7	16	TRBD2	.
TGTGCCAGCAGGCTTACAGGGGGTGGAAACACCATATATTTT	CASRLTGGGNTIYF	TRBV2	TRBJ1-3	14	TRBD1	.
TGCGCCAGCAGCCAAGACTTAGGCAGGGTTGGAAACACTGAAGCTTTCTTT	CASSQDLGRVGNTEAFF	TRBV4-1	TRBJ1-1	17	.	.
TGTGCCAGCAGCTTGGGGTCAGGGTTGAACACTGAAGCTTTCTTT	CASSLGSGLNTEAFF	TRBV5-8	TRBJ1-1	15	.	.
TGCGCCAGCAGCCAAGGCGCGGGGAGCACAGATACGCAGTATTTT	CASSQGAGSTDTQYF	TRBV4-3	TRBJ2-3	15	.	few
TGTGCCAGCAGTGAAAGGGTCGGGGGGCCGAATGAAGCTTTCTTT	CASSERVGGPNEAFF	TRBV6-1	TRBJ1-1	15	.	.
TGTGCCAGCAGACAACTAGCGGGGGGGCGGGTCAATGAGCAGTTCTTC	CASRQLAGGRVNEQFF	TRBV11-2	TRBJ2-1	16	TRBD2	.
TGTGCCAGCAGTTTTCCGACAGGGGCAACCGGGGAGCTGTTTTTT	CASSFPTGATGELFF	TRBV28	TRBJ2-2	15	TRBD1	.
TGTGCCAGCAGCTTGGACAGGGAGTCTGGAAACACCATATATTTT	CASSLDRESGNTIYF	TRBV5-4	TRBJ1-3	15	.	.
TGTGCCAGCAGCCAACAGGTCCCGAACACTGAAGCTTTCTTT	CASSQQVPNTEAFF	TRBV5-4	TRBJ1-1	14	.	.
TGTGCCAGCACCTACGGCGGGGGGCCGTTCGGGGAGCAGTACTTC	CASTYGGGPFGEQYF	TRBV6-5	TRBJ2-7	15	TRBD2	.
TGTGCCTGGAGTGTAGGGCAGGGCCTGAACACTGAAGCTTTCTTT	CAWSVGQGLNTEAFF	TRBV30	TRBJ1-1	15	.	few
TGTGCCAGCAGTCCCCAGACAGGGGGCCGTGAAAAACTGTTTTTT	CASSPQTGGREKLFF	TRBV6-5	TRBJ1-4	15	TRBD1	.
TGTGCCAGCAGACTAGCGGGGGCAAACAATGAGCAGTTCTTC	CASRLAGANNEQFF	TRBV28	TRBJ2-1	14	TRBD2	.
TGTGCCAGCACTTCAGTCCCGGGACAGGGGGCGAGGACCGGGGAGCTGTTTTTT	CASTSVPGQGARTGELFF	TRBV2	TRBJ2-2	18	TRBD1	.
TGTGCCAGCAGCCCTTCCCGGGGGGGCGAATCCGGGGCTTTCTTT	CASSPSRGGESGAFF	TRBV21-1	TRBJ1-1	15	.	few
TGTGCCAGCAGTGAGATAGGGGTAGGGGAAAAACTGTTTTTT	CASSEIGVGEKLFF	TRBV6-1	TRBJ1-4	14	.	.
TGTGCCAGCAGACCCCAGGGGGGTCGAACCTACGAGCAGTACTTC	CASRPQGGRTYEQYF	TRBV6-1	TRBJ2-7	15	.	.
TGTGCCAGCAGCCCAATGAGCTCTGGGGCCAACGTCCTGACTTTC	CASSPMSSGANVLTF	TRBV7-2	TRBJ2-6	15	.	.
TGTGCCTGGAGTGGGGCAGTTTCCAATCAGCCCCAGCATTTT	CAWSGAVSNQPQHF	TRBV30	TRBJ1-5	14	.	.
TGTGCCAGCAGCGAGGGACAGGGATTGGACACTGAAGCTTTCTTT	CASSEGQGLDTEAFF	TRBV9	TRBJ1-1	15	TRBD1	.
TGTGCCAGCAGTCCCAAGGTCGACAGCTCTAACTATGGCTACACCTTC	CASSPKVDSSNYGYTF	TRBV27	TRBJ1-2	16	.	.
TGTGCCAGCAGTTTAGTTGCGGGGGGCGGTACCGGGGAGCTGTTTTTT	CASSLVAGGGTGELFF	TRBV27	TRBJ2-2	16	TRBD2	.
TGCAGCGTTTCACAGGGCGGGGAGCTGTTTTTT	CSVSQGGELFF	TRBV29-1	TRBJ2-2	11	.	.
TGTGCCAGCAGTTTCACGACAGGGGGCAATGAGCAGTTCTTC	CASSFTTGGNEQFF	TRBV28	TRBJ2-1	14	TRBD1	.
TGTGCCAGCAGCAGACAGGGGGCTCAGCCCCAGCATTTT	CASSRQGAQPQHF	TRBV6-5	TRBJ1-5	13	TRBD1	.
TGCGCCAGCAGTCAACCAAAATGGACGGGGGACTATGGCTACACCTTC	CASSQPKWTGDYGYTF	TRBV23-1	TRBJ1-2	16	.	.
TGCGCCAGCAGCCAAGATGGGCAGGGAGGGAGCGGTGAGACCCAGTACTTC	CASSQDGQGGSGETQYF	TRBV4-1	TRBJ2-5	17	TRBD2	.
TGCAGCGCCCGCCTAGCGAATGAGCAGTTCTTC	CSARLANEQFF	TRBV29-1	TRBJ2-1	11	.	once
TGTGCCAGCAGCTTAGATCCAGGGTTCTACGAGCAGTACTTC	CASSLDPGFYEQYF	TRBV7-2	TRBJ2-7	14	.	.
TGTGCCAGCAGCTTAGCCAGGGGCACAGATACGCAGTATTTT	CASSLARGTDTQYF	TRBV11-1	TRBJ2-3	14	.	.
TGTGCCAGCAGTGAACTAGGCGGGGGGGCCTCATCCCGCAATGAGCAGTTCTTC	CASSELGGGASSRNEQFF	TRBV25-1	TRBJ2-1	18	TRBD2	few
TGTGCCAGCAGTTTAAAGCCGACAGGGTACGAGCAGTACTTC	CASSLKPTGYEQYF	TRBV27	TRBJ2-7	14	TRBD1	.
TGTGCCAGCTCACCGGGACAGGGTTCCTACGAGCAGTACTTC	CASSPGQGSYEQYF	TRBV18	TRBJ2-7	14	TRBD1	.
TGCAGCTCAAAGCTTAAGGGACAGGGAAGGGAGACCCAGTACTTC	CSSKLKGQGRETQYF	TRBV29-1	TRBJ2-5	15	TRBD1	.
TGTGCCAGCAGTGATGGGGCAGGGGCTTACGAGCAGTACTTC	CASSDGAGAYEQYF	TRBV2	TRBJ2-7	14	.	.
TGTGCCAGCAGCCGCGGGGAATATGAGCAGTTCTTC	CASSRGEYEQFF	TRBV6-1	TRBJ2-1	12	.	.
TGTGCCAGCAGTTCCCGGACTAGCGGGGGGCGCGAGTTCTTC	CASSSRTSGGREFF	TRBV6-5	TRBJ2-1	14	TRBD2	.
TGTGCCAGCAGCTTTGGGGTAGCGGGGGGCTCAGATACGCAGTATTTT	CASSFGVAGGSDTQYF	TRBV5-6	TRBJ2-3	16	TRBD2	few
TGTGCCAGTAGTATAGGGCCGGGACTTTCTAATGAAAAACTGTTTTTT	CASSIGPGLSNEKLFF	TRBV19	TRBJ1-4	16	.	.
TGTGCCAGCAGTGATTCGGGACTGTTTAATGAGCAGTTCTTC	CASSDSGLFNEQFF	TRBV27	TRBJ2-1	14	.	.
TGTGCCAGCAGCAGAGGACGGGGGGGTACCCAAGAGACCCAGTACTTC	CASSRGRGGTQETQYF	TRBV11-2	TRBJ2-5	16	TRBD2	once
TGTGCCAGCAGCGCCGACAGGGACGATGAAGCCTTCTTT	CASSADRDDEAFF	TRBV5-6	TRBJ1-1	13	TRBD1	.
TGCAGCGTGACGGACAGGCAGGACTACGAGCAGTACTTC	CSVTDRQDYEQYF	TRBV29-1	TRBJ2-7	13	TRBD1	once
TGCAGTGCTGTTCAGCAAGAGACCCAGTACTTC	CSAVQQETQYF	TRBV20-1	TRBJ2-5	11	.	.
TGTGCCAGTAGTAAAGATAGGCAGGTGTATAGCAATCAGCCCCAGCATTTT	CASSKDRQVYSNQPQHF	TRBV19	TRBJ1-5	17	.	few
TGTGCCAGCAGCCTCGGACTAAACGAGCAGTACTTC	CASSLGLNEQYF	TRBV5-6	TRBJ2-7	12	.	.
TGTGCCAGCAGCCTGGGTGGGGCCCGAGCTTTCTTT	CASSLGGARAFF	TRBV7-2	TRBJ1-1	12	.	.